Below, 8 T cell receptor beta chains from the same sample are listed, as sequenced in a study of T cell changes during pregnancy in multiple sclerosis. Clones were read by immunoSEQ multiplex PCR, and TCRdb kept only the in-frame ones, dropping some. The data show 45,000 to 50,000 clones, with 94% seen just once and about 5.5% held by the top ten. The input for sequencing was CD8+ T cells from peripheral blood mononuclear cells, taken before pregnancy. Receptor source: a female donor with multiple sclerosis, enrolled in a pregnancy study.

This rearrangement joins TRBV5-4 to TRBJ2-3; 7 positions agree with TRBD2. V was clipped by 5 bases and J by 7 bases; unmatched bases: 10. Germline CDR1 reads SGHNT; CDR2 reads YYREEE (reference sequence). This CDR3 contains 14 residues. The DNA for the CDR3 is TGTGCCAGCAGTCCCGGGACTAACATCAATACGCAGTATTTT. Protein product: CASSPGTNINTQYF.

This clone was observed once. The chain carries TRBV5-1 and TRBJ2-7; the match to TRBD1 covers 9 bases. V lost 4 bases and J lost 5; bases outside the gene matches: 10. The CDR3 length is 15 residues. Germline CDR1 and CDR2: SGHRS and YFSETQ. CDR3 sequence reads: CASSGSGTGMDEQYF. The DNA of the CDR3 is TGCGCCAGCAGCGGGTCCGGGACAGGGATGGACGAGCAGTACTTC.

V is TRBV6-1 and J is TRBJ2-3, with 7 bases fitting TRBD1. The V gene end was trimmed by 2 bases and the J gene end by 2 bases; junction bases not matched to a gene: 10. In germline, CDR1 is MNHNS, CDR2 SASEGT. CDR3 size: 17 residues. CDR3 loop: CASSEYRDRDFTDTQYF. The CDR3 nucleotides read TGTGCCAGCAGTGAATACCGGGACAGAGACTTCACAGATACGCAGTATTTT.

This chain connects TRBV4-1 to TRBJ2-5; 8 bases agree with TRBD1. Germline V lookup: CDR1 MGHRA, CDR2 YSYEKL. This CDR3 has 13 amino acids. The V gene end was trimmed by 4 bases and the J gene end by 7 bases; junction bases not matched to a gene: 5. This CDR3 reads CASSLGQGGTQYF. CDR3 DNA: TGCGCCAGCAGCCTAGGACAGGGTGGGACCCAGTACTTC.

The chain is built from TRBV5-6 and TRBJ1-2, with 8 positions matching TRBD1. Germline lookup yields CDR1 SGHDT and CDR2 YYEEEE. The CDR3 contains 16 residues. The V and J ends lost 3 bases and 8 bases, in that order; junction bases with no gene match: 15. CDR3 residues: CASSYPRYQGAEGYTF. In DNA, the CDR3 is TGTGCCAGCAGCTACCCTCGGTATCAGGGGGCCGAAGGCTACACCTTC.

CDR3 amino acids: CAWSVLINQPQHF. CDR3 nucleotide sequence: TGTGCCTGGAGTGTACTTATCAATCAGCCCCAGCATTTT. The gene calls are TRBV30 and TRBJ1-5; D unresolved. V dropped 0 bases and J dropped 3 bases, with 6 bases sitting between them. The CDR3 loop spans 13 amino acids. Germline assignment: CDR1 GTSNPN and CDR2 SVGIG (reference sequence).

The rearrangement uses TRBV5-6 and TRBJ2-3; 8 bases map to TRBD2. This CDR3 contains 19 residues. Per germline, CDR1 SGHDT and CDR2 YYEEEE. Germline trimming cut 3 bases from V and 3 bases from J; bases unmatched to any gene: 18. The CDR3 spells CASSSDLTVGGLATDTQYF. The CDR3 nucleotides are TGTGCCAGCAGCTCCGATTTAACCGTAGGAGGACTAGCAACAGATACGCAGTATTTT.

This chain connects TRBV9 to TRBJ2-1, with 7 bases that match TRBD2. In germline, CDR1 is SGDLS, CDR2 YYNGEE. With V trimmed by 0 bases and J by 5 bases, 8 bases remained unmatched. CDR3 length equals 16 residues. For the CDR3, the DNA is TGTGCCAGCAGCGTAGGGGCGCGGGAGATAGACAATGAGCAGTTCTTC. Translation: CASSVGAREIDNEQFF.